This T cell receptor beta chain was profiled in a study of T-cell reconstitution after alpha-beta-depleted transplantation in children. Broader study findings: Where alpha-beta T cells came from about two months after transplant was reportedly several hundred expanded graft clones. When one year had passed after transplant, most T-cell counts and diversity came from newly produced T cells.

The TCRbeta library incorporated unique molecular identifiers. TCRdb used MiXCR to reprocess the PCR reads, holding one entry per CDR3 protein. The data contain 200,000 to 300,000 distinct CDR3 sequences, more than 20% of them seen just once; the ten biggest clones take up 2.6%. This clonotype has more than one count but fewer than ten. Its antigen is still unknown. The CDR3 sequence is 9 residues long. Germline-derived CDR1 and CDR2 are DFQATT and SNEGSKA (reference sequence). This clonotype was obtained from a girl aged 2-10 years with Fanconi anemia, due to receive a stem cell transplant. The starting material was PBMCs, obtained before TCRalphabeta/CD19-depleted stem cell transplant. The chain couples TRBV20-1 to TRBJ1-2; TRBD1 is a possible D gene (5 bases). The CDR3 sequence: CRPGGGYTF. The CDR3 DNA sequence: TGCAGGCCTGGGGGTGGCTACACCTTC.